A single sample is the source of the 3 T cell receptor beta chains below, sequenced in a study of cytomegalovirus exposure and HLA in healthy donors. Primers included in the PCR were 60 Vbeta and 13 Jbeta primers. Clones were read by immunoSEQ multiplex PCR, and TCRdb kept only the in-frame ones, dropping some. The sample holds 100,000 to 150,000 clones, roughly 62% seen once. The sequenced sample was PBMCs. Source of these receptors: a man younger than 40 in good health and CMV-seropositive.

The genes are TRBV11-2 and TRBJ1-3, with no clear D. Per germline, CDR1 SGHAT and CDR2 FQNNGV. V lost 0 bases and J 2 bases, leaving 20 bases between the germline ends. The CDR3 spans 19 residues. The CDR3 DNA reads as TGTGCCAGCAGCTTAGATCCTGACGTGTCAGGCGACCCTGGAAACACCATATATTTT. Translation: CASSLDPDVSGDPGNTIYF.

This chain joins TRBV28 and TRBJ1-3, with D hard to call. Germline CDR1 reads MDHEN; CDR2 reads SYDVKM. The CDR3 spans 13 residues. V was shortened by 3 bases and J by 0 bases, with 3 bases between the two germline ends. The CDR3 loop reads CASSFHSGNTIYF. Here the CDR3 DNA reads TGTGCCAGCAGTTTTCACTCTGGAAACACCATATATTTT.

The rearrangement uses TRBV15 and TRBJ2-7, with 9 nucleotides matching TRBD2. Germline CDR1 LNHNV, CDR2 YYDKDF (reference sequence). V shed 3 bases and J 2 bases; nucleotides not matched to a gene: 20. The CDR3 contains 20 residues. The CDR3 spells CATSSRGGGLAGKRAYEQYF. The CDR3 bases are TGTGCCACCAGCAGTCGGGGGGGTGGGCTAGCGGGAAAAAGAGCCTACGAGCAGTACTTC.